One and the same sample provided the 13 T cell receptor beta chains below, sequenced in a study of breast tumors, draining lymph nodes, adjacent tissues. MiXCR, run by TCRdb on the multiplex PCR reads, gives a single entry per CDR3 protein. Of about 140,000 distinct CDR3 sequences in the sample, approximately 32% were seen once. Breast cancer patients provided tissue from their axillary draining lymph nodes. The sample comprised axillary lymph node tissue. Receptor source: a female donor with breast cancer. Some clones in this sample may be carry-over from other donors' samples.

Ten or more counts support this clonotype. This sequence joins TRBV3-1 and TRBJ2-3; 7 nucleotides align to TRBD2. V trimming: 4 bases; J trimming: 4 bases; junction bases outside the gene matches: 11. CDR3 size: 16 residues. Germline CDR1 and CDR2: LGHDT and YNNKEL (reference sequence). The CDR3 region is CASSPDRTRAADTQYF. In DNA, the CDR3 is TGTGCCAGCAGCCCAGACCGGACTAGAGCAGCAGATACGCAGTATTTT.

The CDR3 region is CASSSGVSGADTQYF. CDR3 nucleotides: TGCGCCAGCAGCTCGGGCGTATCTGGGGCAGATACGCAGTATTTT. The chain couples TRBV5-1 to TRBJ2-3; D unresolved. V lost 3 bases, J lost 4 bases, and 15 bases lay in between. The CDR3 is 15 amino acids. Germline CDR1 reads SGHRS; CDR2 reads YFSETQ.

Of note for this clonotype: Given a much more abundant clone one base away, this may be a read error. The CDR3 region is CAGSYRRQGSNEQFF. As DNA, the CDR3 is TGTGCCGGCAGTTACCGTCGACAGGGGTCCAATGAGCAGTTCTTC. The chain has TRBV6-5 and TRBJ2-1; 8 bases are shared with TRBD1. CDR1 is MNHEY and CDR2 is SVGAGI in the germline V gene. The CDR3 is 15 residues long.

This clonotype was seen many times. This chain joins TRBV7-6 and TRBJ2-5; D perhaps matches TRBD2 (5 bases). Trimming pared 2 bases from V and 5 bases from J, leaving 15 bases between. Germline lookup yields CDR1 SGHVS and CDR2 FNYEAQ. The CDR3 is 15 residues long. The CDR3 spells CASSLRVDSAETQYF. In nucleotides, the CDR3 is TGTGCCAGCAGCTTACGAGTGGACTCCGCGGAGACCCAGTACTTC.

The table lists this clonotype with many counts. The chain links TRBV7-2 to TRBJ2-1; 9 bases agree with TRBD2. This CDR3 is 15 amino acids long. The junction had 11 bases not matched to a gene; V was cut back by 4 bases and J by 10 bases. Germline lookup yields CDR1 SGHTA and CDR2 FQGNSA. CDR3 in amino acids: CASSSSGAKGREQFF. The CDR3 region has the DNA TGTGCCAGCAGCTCTAGCGGGGCGAAGGGCAGGGAGCAGTTCTTC.

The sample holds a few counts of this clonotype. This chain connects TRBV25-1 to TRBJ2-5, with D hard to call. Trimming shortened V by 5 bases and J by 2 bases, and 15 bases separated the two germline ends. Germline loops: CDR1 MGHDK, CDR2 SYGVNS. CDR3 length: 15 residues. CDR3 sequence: CASSFRITEQETQYF. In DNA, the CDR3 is TGTGCCAGCAGTTTCCGCATCACCGAACAAGAGACCCAGTACTTC.

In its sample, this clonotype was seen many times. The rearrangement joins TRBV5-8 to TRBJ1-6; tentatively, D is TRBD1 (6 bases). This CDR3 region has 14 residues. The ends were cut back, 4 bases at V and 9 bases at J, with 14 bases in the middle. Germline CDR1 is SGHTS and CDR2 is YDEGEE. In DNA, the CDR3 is TGTGCCAGCAGCACAGGGAGGTACGGTTCACCCCTCCACTTT. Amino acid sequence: CASSTGRYGSPLHF. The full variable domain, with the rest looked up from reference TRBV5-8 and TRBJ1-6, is EAGVTQSPTHLIKTRGQQATLRCSPISGHTSVYWYQQALGLGLQFLLWYDEGEERNRGNFPPRFSGRQFPNYSSELNVNALELEDSALYLCASSTGRYGSPLHFGNGTRLTVT.

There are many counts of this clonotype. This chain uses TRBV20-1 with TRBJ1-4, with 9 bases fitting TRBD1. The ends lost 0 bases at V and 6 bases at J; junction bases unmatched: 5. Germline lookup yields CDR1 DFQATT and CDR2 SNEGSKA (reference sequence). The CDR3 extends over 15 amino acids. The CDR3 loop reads CSARDVNRGHEKLFF. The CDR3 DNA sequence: TGCAGTGCTAGAGATGTAAACAGGGGGCATGAAAAACTGTTTTTT.

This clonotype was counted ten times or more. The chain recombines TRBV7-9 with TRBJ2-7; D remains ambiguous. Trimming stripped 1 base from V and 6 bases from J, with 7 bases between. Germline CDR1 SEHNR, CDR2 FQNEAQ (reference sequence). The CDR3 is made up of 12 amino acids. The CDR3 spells CASSLGPREQYV. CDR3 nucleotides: TGTGCCAGCAGCTTAGGCCCCCGCGAGCAGTACGTC.

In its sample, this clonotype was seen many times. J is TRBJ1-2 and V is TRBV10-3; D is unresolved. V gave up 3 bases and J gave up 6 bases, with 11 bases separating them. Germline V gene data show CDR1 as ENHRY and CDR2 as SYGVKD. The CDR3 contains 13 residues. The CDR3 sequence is CAISDITENGYTF. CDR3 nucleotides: TGTGCCATCAGTGATATTACAGAGAATGGCTACACCTTC.

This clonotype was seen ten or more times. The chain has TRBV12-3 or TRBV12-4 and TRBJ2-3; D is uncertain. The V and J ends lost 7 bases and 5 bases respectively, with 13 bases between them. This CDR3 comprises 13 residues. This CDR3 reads CASTRVVLDTQYF. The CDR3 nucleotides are TGTGCCAGCACTAGAGTAGTTCTAGATACGCAGTATTTT.

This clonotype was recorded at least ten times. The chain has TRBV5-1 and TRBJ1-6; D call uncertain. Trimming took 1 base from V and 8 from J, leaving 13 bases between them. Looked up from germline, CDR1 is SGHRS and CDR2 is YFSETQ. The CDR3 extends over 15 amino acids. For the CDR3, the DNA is TGCGCCAGCAGCTTGACGGGCGCCGAAGATTCACCCCTCCACTTT. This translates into CASSLTGAEDSPLHF.

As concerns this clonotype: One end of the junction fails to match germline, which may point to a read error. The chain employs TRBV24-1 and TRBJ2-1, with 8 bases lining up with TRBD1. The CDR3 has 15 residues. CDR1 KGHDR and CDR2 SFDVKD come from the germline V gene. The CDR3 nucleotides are TGTGCCATCAGTGACGGACAGGGTCCACTGAATGAGCAGTTCTTC. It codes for CAISDGQGPLNEQFF.